This T cell receptor beta chain is from a study of CD8 T cells in Susac syndrome. RNA totalling about 0.5 to 1 ug underwent reverse transcription with random hexamers. Multiplex PCR with immunoSEQ amplified the TCR beta CDR3 across 54 Vbeta and 13 Jbeta. TCRdb re-analysed the immunoSEQ multiplex PCR reads in MiXCR, keeping a single row per CDR3 protein. The sample shows about 250,000 distinct CDR3 sequences, approximately 92% of them seen only once. With V trimmed by 4 bases and J by 3 bases, 9 bases remained unmatched. The CDR3 runs to 16 residues. Germline CDR1 is LNHDA and CDR2 is SQIVND (reference sequence).

Sample: CD4+ T cells from PBMCs. This clonotype originated in a human donor with multiple sclerosis. The chain employs TRBV19 and TRBJ1-2, with 9 bases aligning to TRBD1. The CDR3 region is CASSSVLQGADYGYTF. Here the CDR3 DNA reads TGTGCCAGTAGTAGCGTCTTACAGGGGGCGGACTATGGCTACACCTTC.